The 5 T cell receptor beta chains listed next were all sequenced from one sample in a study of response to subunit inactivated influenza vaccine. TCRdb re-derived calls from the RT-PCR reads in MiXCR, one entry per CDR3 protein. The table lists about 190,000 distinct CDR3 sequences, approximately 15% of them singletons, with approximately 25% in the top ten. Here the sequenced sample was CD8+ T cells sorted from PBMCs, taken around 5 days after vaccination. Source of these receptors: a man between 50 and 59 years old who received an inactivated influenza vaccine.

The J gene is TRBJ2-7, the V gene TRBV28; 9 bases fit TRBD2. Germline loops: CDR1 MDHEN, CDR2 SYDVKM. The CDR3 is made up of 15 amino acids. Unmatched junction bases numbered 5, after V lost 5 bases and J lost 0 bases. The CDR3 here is CASSRLAVSSYEQYF. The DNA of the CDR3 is TGTGCCAGCAGTAGACTAGCGGTAAGCTCCTACGAGCAGTACTTC.

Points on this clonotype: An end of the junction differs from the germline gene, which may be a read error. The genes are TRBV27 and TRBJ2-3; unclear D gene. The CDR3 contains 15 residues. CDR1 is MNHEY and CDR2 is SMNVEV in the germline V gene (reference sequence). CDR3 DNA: TGTGCCAGCAGTATATCGATAACTAGCACAGATACGCAGTATTTT. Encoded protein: CASSISITSTDTQYF.

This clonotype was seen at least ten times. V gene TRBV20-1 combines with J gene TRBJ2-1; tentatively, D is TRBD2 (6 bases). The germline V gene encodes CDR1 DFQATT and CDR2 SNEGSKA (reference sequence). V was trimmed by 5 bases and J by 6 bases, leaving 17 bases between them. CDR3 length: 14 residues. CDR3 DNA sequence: TGCAGTGCTCGCACGGACGGGACTCGCAATGAGCAGTTCTTC. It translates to CSARTDGTRNEQFF.

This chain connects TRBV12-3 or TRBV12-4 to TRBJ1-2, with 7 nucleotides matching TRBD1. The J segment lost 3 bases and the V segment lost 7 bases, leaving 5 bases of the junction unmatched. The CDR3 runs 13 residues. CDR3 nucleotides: TGTGCCAGCACTCCCGGGACAGACTATGGCTACACCTTC. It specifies CASTPGTDYGYTF.

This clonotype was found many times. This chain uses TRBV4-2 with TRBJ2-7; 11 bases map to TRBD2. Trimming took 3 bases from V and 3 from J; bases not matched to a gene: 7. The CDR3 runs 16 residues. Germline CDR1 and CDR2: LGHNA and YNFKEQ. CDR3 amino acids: CASSQSGTSGLYEQYF. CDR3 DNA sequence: TGTGCCAGCAGCCAGTCTGGGACTAGCGGTCTCTACGAGCAGTACTTC.